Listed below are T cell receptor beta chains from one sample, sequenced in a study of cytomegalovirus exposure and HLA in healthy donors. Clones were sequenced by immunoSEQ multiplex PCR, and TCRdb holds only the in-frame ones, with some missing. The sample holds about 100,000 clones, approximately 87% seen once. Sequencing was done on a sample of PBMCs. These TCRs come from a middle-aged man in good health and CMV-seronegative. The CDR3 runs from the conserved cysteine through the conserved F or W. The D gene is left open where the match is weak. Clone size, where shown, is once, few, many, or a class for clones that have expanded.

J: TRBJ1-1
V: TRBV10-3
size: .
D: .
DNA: TGTGCCATCAGGACACGGTATACCACTGAAGCTTTTTTT
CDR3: CAIRTRYTTEAFF

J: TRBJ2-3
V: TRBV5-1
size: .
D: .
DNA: TGCGCCAGCAGCTTGTCAGGGCGTCTCGATACGCAGTATTTT
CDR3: CASSLSGRLDTQYF

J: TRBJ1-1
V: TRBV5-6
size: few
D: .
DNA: TGTGCCAGCAGCATTGGGGGGGCGGCCAGGGCGTCTGAAGCTTTCTTT
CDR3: CASSIGGAARASEAFF

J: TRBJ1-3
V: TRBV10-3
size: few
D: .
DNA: TGTGCCTCCATCCCCCAGGGTCCACTTGGAAACACCATATATTTT
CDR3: CASIPQGPLGNTIYF

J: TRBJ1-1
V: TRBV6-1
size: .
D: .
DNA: TGTGCCAGCAGAGAGGTGGCTGACACTGAAGCTTTCTTT
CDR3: CASREVADTEAFF

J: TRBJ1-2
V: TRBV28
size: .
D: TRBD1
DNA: TGTGCCAGCAGTGACGGGACAGACCTCTATGGCTACACCTTC
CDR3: CASSDGTDLYGYTF

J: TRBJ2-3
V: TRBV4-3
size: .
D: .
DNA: TGCGCCAGCAGCCAGGCCTTGGCAGATACGCAGTATTTT
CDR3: CASSQALADTQYF

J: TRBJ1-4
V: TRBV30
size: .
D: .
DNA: TGTGCCTGGAGTGTTGGCCTAGGTGGTGAAAAACTGTTTTTT
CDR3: CAWSVGLGGEKLFF

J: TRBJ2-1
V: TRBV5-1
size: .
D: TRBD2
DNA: TGCGCCAGCAGCTTGAACCTAGCGGGGAGGAATGAGCAGTTCTTC
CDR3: CASSLNLAGRNEQFF

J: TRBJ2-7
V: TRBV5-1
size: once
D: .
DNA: TGCGCCAGCAGCTTGGAGCCCTACGAGCAGTACTTC
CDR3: CASSLEPYEQYF

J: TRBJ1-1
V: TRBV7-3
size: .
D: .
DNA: TGTGCCAGCAGCTTTGGCATGAACACTGAAGCTTTCTTT
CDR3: CASSFGMNTEAFF

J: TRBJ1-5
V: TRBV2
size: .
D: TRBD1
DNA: TGTGCCAGCACCGGGACAGGGAACAATCAGCCCCAGCATTTT
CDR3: CASTGTGNNQPQHF

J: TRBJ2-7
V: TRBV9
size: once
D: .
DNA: TGTGCCAGCAGCGTAGCCCTCGGAGATTTTAGAGAGCAGTACTTC
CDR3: CASSVALGDFREQYF

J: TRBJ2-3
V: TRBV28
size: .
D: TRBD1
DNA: TGTGCCAGCAGGGGGGACAGGGAGGGGTCCCATACGCAGTATTTT
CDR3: CASRGDREGSHTQYF

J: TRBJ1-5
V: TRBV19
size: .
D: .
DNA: TGTGCCAGTAGACGAACCTTCCAGAGCAATCAGCCCCAGCATTTT
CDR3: CASRRTFQSNQPQHF

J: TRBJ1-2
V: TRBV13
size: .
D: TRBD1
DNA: TGTGCCAGCAGCTCCCCTGGACAGGGTAACTATGGCTACACCTTC
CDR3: CASSSPGQGNYGYTF

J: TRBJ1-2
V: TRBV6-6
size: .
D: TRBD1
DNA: TGTGCCAGCAGCCTGGGGACAGGAGGCTATGGCTACACCTTC
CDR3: CASSLGTGGYGYTF

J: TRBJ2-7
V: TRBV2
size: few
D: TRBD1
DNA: TGTGCCAGCAGGAGACAGGGTCTTAGCTACGAGCAGTACTTC
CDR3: CASRRQGLSYEQYF

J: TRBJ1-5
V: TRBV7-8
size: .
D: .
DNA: TGTGCCAGCAGCTTAGCGACAGTATATAGCAATCAGCCCCAGCATTTT
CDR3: CASSLATVYSNQPQHF

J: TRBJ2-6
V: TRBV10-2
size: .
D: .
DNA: TGCGCCACGTCCACTTCTGGGGCCAACGTCCTGACTTTC
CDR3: CATSTSGANVLTF

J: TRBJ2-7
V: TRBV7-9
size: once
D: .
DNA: TGTGCCAGCAGCTTAGCGGCAGAGGGGGTTGACGAGCAGTACTTC
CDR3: CASSLAAEGVDEQYF

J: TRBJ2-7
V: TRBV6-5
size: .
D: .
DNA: TGTGCCAGCAGTAGCAACAGGGTAGACTCCTACGAGCAGTACTTC
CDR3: CASSSNRVDSYEQYF

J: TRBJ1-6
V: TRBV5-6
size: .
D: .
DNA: TGTGCCAGCAGCTTAGCAGGGATCCCTAATTCACCCCTCCACTTT
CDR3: CASSLAGIPNSPLHF

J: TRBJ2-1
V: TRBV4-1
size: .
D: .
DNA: TGCGCCACCGGGACTTTTAATGAGCAGTTCTTC
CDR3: CATGTFNEQFF

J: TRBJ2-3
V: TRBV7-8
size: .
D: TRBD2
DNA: TGTGCCAGCAGCCCTCGCAGGGGTAGCGGGGGGGCAGATACGCAGTATTTT
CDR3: CASSPRRGSGGADTQYF

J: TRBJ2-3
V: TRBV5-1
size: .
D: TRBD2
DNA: TGCGCCAGCAGCCGAACCTCCGGGGGGGCCTTGACAGATACGCAGTATTTT
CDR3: CASSRTSGGALTDTQYF

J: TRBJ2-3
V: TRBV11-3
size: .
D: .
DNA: TGTGCCAGCAGTCTAATGAGGGCAGATACGCAGTATTTT
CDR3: CASSLMRADTQYF

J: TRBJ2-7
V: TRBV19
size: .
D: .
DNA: TGTGCCAGTAGCCCCTCTGGGCCCTACGAGCAGTACTTC
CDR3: CASSPSGPYEQYF

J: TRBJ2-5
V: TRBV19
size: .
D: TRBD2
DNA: TGTGCCAGTAGCCAACTAGCGGGGGGGTTTCAAGAGACCCAGTACTTC
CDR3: CASSQLAGGFQETQYF

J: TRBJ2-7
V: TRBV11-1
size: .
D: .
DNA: TGTGCCAGCAGCTTAGGCGGGGACGGATTCTACGAGCAGTACTTC
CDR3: CASSLGGDGFYEQYF

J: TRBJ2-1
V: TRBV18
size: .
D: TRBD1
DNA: TGTGCCAGCTCACCCGGGACAGGGGGTCGCAATGAGCAGTTCTTC
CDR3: CASSPGTGGRNEQFF

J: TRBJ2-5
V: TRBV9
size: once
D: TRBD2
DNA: TGTGCCAGCAGCACGGGACTAGTTCGAGAGACCCAGTACTTC
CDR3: CASSTGLVRETQYF

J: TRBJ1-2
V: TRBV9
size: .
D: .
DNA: TGTGCCAGCAGCGTAGGTCAGGTCACCCTTACCTTC
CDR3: CASSVGQVTLTF

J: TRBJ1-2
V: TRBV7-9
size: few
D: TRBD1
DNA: TGTGCCAGCAGCGGGACAGGCCTGACCTATGGCTACACCTTC
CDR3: CASSGTGLTYGYTF

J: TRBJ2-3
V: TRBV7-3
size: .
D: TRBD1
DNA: TGTGCCAGCAGCTTAAGAACCGCGGGACAGGGTAGGCTAGATACGCAGTATTTT
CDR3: CASSLRTAGQGRLDTQYF

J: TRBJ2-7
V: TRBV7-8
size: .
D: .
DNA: TGTGCCAGCAGAGAACGCCTTCCTAGGGGCCCAGACCTTTACGAGCAGTACTTC
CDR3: CASRERLPRGPDLYEQYF

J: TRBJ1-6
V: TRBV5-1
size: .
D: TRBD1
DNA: TGCGCCAGCAGCGCCGGGACAGGGGGCCGTAATTCACCCCTCCACTTT
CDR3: CASSAGTGGRNSPLHF

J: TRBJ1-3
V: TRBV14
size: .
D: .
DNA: TGTGCCAGCAGCCAAGTCCACTACTCTGGAAACACCATATATTTT
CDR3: CASSQVHYSGNTIYF

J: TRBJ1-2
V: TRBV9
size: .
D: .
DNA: TGTGCCAGCAGCGAGTATTTGGGGGCAGACTATGGCTACACCTTC
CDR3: CASSEYLGADYGYTF

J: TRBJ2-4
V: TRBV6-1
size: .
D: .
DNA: TGTGCCACCCGGGAGCCGCAAAACATTCAGTCCTTC
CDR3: CATREPQNIQSF

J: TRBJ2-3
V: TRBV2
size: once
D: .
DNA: TGTGCCAGCAGTACTAGCACAGATACGCAGTATTTT
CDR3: CASSTSTDTQYF

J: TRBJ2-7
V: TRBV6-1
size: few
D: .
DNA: TGTGCCAGCAGTGCAGGTGGGGGGTCTTCCTACGAGCAGTACTTC
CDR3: CASSAGGGSSYEQYF

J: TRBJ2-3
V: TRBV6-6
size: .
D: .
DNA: TGTGCCAGCACACCCCTACAGGGAGATACGCAGTATTTT
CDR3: CASTPLQGDTQYF

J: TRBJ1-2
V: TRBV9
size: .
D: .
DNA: TGTGCCAGCACTCTCTCGAACTATGGCTACACTTTC
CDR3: CASTLSNYGYTF

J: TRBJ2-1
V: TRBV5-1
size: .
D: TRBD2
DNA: TGCGCCAGCAGCCCCACAGCGGGGGTCGTCTACAATGAGCAGTTCTTC
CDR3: CASSPTAGVVYNEQFF

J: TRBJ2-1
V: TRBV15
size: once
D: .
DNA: TGTGCCACCAGCAGAGATCCCGTTAACAATGAGCAGTTCTTC
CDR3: CATSRDPVNNEQFF

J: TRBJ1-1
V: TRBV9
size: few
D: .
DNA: TGTGCCAGCAGCACTTGGTCGGGATCGGACACTGAAGCTTTCTTT
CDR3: CASSTWSGSDTEAFF

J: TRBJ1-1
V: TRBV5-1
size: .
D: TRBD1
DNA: TGCGCCAGCAGCAGTACAGGGGCCATGAACACTGAAGCTTTCTTT
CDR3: CASSSTGAMNTEAFF

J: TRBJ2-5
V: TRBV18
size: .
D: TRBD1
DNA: TGTGCCAGCTCGGGTACCGGGACAGGGGTCGGGGAGACCCAGTACTTC
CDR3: CASSGTGTGVGETQYF

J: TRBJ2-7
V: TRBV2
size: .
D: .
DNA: TGTGCCAGAGGGGGGGGAGTTACCCGAGGGGAGCAGTACTTC
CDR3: CARGGGVTRGEQYF

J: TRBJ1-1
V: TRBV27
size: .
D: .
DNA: TGTGCCAGCAGGCTGGACAGACTGAACACTGAAGCTTTCTTT
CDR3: CASRLDRLNTEAFF